This T cell receptor (beta chain) was sequenced during a study of cytomegalovirus exposure and HLA in healthy donors. Both 60 Vbeta primers and 13 Jbeta primers went into the PCR. Method: immunoSEQ multiplex PCR; TCRdb's copy keeps in-frame clones and lacks some. Of 150,000 to 200,000 clones in the sample, approximately 80% were seen once. Study-level findings and limits: Later, an analysis showed that TCR beta chains associated with HLA were more clonally expanded than others that were equally common.

Concerning this clone: The antigen is unknown.

Sequences were obtained from PBMCs. This receptor was identified in a man between 18 and 35 years old in good health and CMV-seronegative.

CDR3 sequence (DNA): TGCGCCACCCGGGGGGTGGGCTCTGGAAACACCATATATTTT. The encoded protein is CATRGVGSGNTIYF. This chain joins TRBV4-1 and TRBJ1-3; TRBD1 is a possible D gene (5 bases). The CDR3 is 14 residues long. CDR1 and CDR2 (germline): MGHRA, YSYEKL. Trimming took 10 bases from V and 0 from J, leaving 13 bases between them.